In this sample, the clone carrying this TCR beta chain turned up a few times. Antigen unknown. Germline CDR1 is SGDLS and CDR2 is YYNGEE. The junction had 3 bases not matched to a gene; V was cut back by 4 bases and J by 5 bases. The CDR3 has 14 amino acids. These data are taken from a study of T cell repertoires in cytomegalovirus infection. Study context: It can be stated that public TCR beta signatures indicated CMV infection as well as a matching HLA type.

In TCRdb, the reads were re-called with MiXCR into one record per CDR3 protein. Seen here are more than 200,000 distinct CDR3 sequences, 9.1% observed once, and the top ten hold more than 12%. Regarding the study as a whole: Clonotype analysis showed dominance of the ex vivo response by HLA-C-restricted CMV-specific TCR beta clonotypes. Identification of carriers of CMV plus the relevant HLA was achieved through cumulative public TCR beta family frequency.

The V and J genes are TRBV9 and TRBJ1-6, with 7 positions matching TRBD1. This sequence originates from a human donor in good health (CMV status not recorded). Some clones in this sample may be carry-over from other donors' samples. The sequencing sample was made of PBMCs. CDR3 loop: CASSQGGNNSPLHF. In DNA form, the CDR3 reads TGTGCCAGCAGCCAGGGGGGGAATAATTCACCCCTCCACTTT.